This entry lists 30 T cell receptor beta chains sequenced from one sample in a study of Graves' ophthalmopathy and Graves' hyperthyroidism. RNA transcripts provided the template for amplifying TCR beta CDR3 regions. An initial RT-PCR round employing HTBI primers preceded a second-round multiplex PCR. TCRdb ran MiXCR on the multiplex PCR reads and lists one entry per CDR3 protein. In the table there are approximately 640,000 distinct CDR3 sequences, approximately 39% of which are singletons. The sample comprised peripheral blood. The receptors were sampled from an adult man with Graves' ophthalmopathy.

The table lists this clonotype with many counts. The rearrangement links TRBV15 to TRBJ1-1, with D perhaps matching TRBD1 (6 bases). CDR3 length: 14 amino acids. The V end lost 3 bases, the J end lost 4 bases, and 12 bases lay between the germline ends. Germline loops: CDR1 LNHNV, CDR2 YYDKDF (reference sequence). CDR3: CATSRRQVGTEAFF. DNA for the CDR3: TGTGCCACCAGCAGGAGACAGGTCGGCACTGAAGCTTTCTTT.

This clonotype was counted a single time. The rearrangement uses TRBV25-1 and TRBJ2-5; 7 positions match TRBD2. The junction had 7 bases not matched to a gene; V was cut back by 2 bases and J by 7 bases. From germline, CDR1 is MGHDK and CDR2 SYGVNS. The CDR3 is made up of 14 amino acids. In DNA form, the CDR3 reads TGTGCCAGCAGTGAAGGGATGCCGGGGGGGACCCAGTACTTC. It translates to CASSEGMPGGTQYF.

This clonotype has ten or more counts. The V gene is TRBV7-9, the J gene TRBJ2-5, with D tentatively TRBD2 (6 bases). CDR3 length: 14 amino acids. V lost 3 bases to trimming and J lost 5 bases, with 13 bases between them. The V gene's germline CDR1 is SEHNR and CDR2 FQNEAQ (reference sequence). The CDR3 region is CASSFGGGKETQYF. CDR3 coding DNA: TGTGCCAGCAGCTTCGGAGGAGGGAAGGAGACCCAGTACTTC.

This clonotype was recorded many times. This sequence joins TRBV2 and TRBJ1-6; 9 bases line up with TRBD1. The V segment lost 6 bases and the J segment 6 bases; nucleotides outside the gene matches: 3. The CDR3 covers 14 residues. The germline gives CDR1 SNHLY, CDR2 FYNNEI. The CDR3 loop reads CASRGTGFNSPLHF. CDR3 nucleotide sequence: TGTGCCAGCAGGGGGACAGGGTTTAATTCACCCCTCCACTTT. The full variable domain, in which reference TRBV2 and TRBJ1-6 provide the parts outside the CDR3, is EPEVTQTPSHQVTQMGQEVILRCVPISNHLYFYWYRQILGQKVEFLVSFYNNEISEKSEIFDDQFSVERPDGSNFTLKIRSTKLEDSAMYFCASRGTGFNSPLHFGNGTRLTVT.

Regarding this clonotype: One end of the junction does not line up with germline, which may come from a read error. This rearrangement joins TRBV10-3 to TRBJ1-2; D gene unclear. Per germline, CDR1 ENHRY and CDR2 SYGVKD. This CDR3 contains 15 residues. CDR3 region: CASSAEMLQTYGYTF. The CDR3 DNA is TGTGCCAGCAGTGCGGAGATGCTTCAGACCTATGGCTACACCTTC.

There are a few counts of this clonotype. The chain has TRBV7-8 and TRBJ1-1; weak D call: TRBD1 (5 bases). The CDR3 has 15 amino acids. Germline V CDR1 and CDR2: SGHVS, FQNEAQ. V was clipped by 5 bases and J by 3 bases, with 16 bases between them. CDR3 sequence: CASSQDQGFHTEAFF. The CDR3, as DNA: TGTGCCAGCAGCCAAGACCAGGGCTTCCACACTGAAGCTTTCTTT.

This clonotype showed up many times. The chain employs TRBV10-3 and TRBJ2-2, with a tentative D call TRBD2 (5 bases). The germline V gene encodes CDR1 ENHRY and CDR2 SYGVKD. V was clipped by 7 bases and J by 3 bases, with 12 bases between them. CDR3 length equals 14 residues. The CDR3 DNA reads TGTGCCATCAATAGAGGAGGAGACACCGGGGAGCTGTTTTTT. Amino acids: CAINRGGDTGELFF.

This clonotype was recorded many times. The gene calls are TRBV10-3 and TRBJ2-5; 7 bases fit TRBD1. Germline assignment: CDR1 ENHRY and CDR2 SYGVKD. The CDR3 contains 13 residues. V dropped 6 bases and J dropped 1; count of bases not matched to a gene: 2. For the CDR3, the DNA is TGTGCCATCAGCAGACAGGGCCAAGAGACCCAGTACTTC. Translation: CAISRQGQETQYF.

On this clonotype itself: This could be a read error, since a much larger clone is one nucleotide away. The chain employs TRBV6-5 and TRBJ1-2; no firm D call. The CDR3 runs to 15 residues. Germline lookup yields CDR1 MNHEY and CDR2 SVGAGI. This chain's CDR3 is CASGYGLGSAEGYTF. CDR3 sequence (DNA): TGTGCCAGCGGTTACGGACTGGGGTCGGCTGAGGGCTACACCTTC.

As concerns this clonotype: Since a much larger clone is just one base distant, this may be a read error. The chain recombines TRBV6-6 with TRBJ1-1, with a tentative D call TRBD1 (5 bases). CDR1 and CDR2 from the germline V gene are MNHNY and SVGAGI (reference sequence). V dropped 6 bases and J dropped 5 bases, with 16 bases sitting between them. The CDR3 consists of 14 residues. The CDR3 region is CASRLRAGLTEAFF. The CDR3 nucleotides are TGTGCCAGCAGACTCAGGGCAGGGTTAACTGAAGCTTTCTTT.

For this clonotype: A junction boundary mismatches the germline segment, possibly from a read error. This rearrangement joins TRBV12-3 or TRBV12-4 to TRBJ2-7; 9 bases align to TRBD2. CDR3 size: 15 residues. The CDR3 sequence is CASSTGTSFSYERYF. The CDR3 region has the DNA TGTGCCAGCAGTACCGGGACTAGCTTTTCCTACGAGCGGTACTTC.

This clonotype was observed a handful of times. The CDR3 here is CASSAPGLAGGGETQYF. DNA of the CDR3: TGTGCCAGCAGCGCTCCGGGACTAGCGGGAGGAGGTGAGACCCAGTACTTC. The V and J genes are TRBV7-8 and TRBJ2-5, with TRBD2 matching over 15 bases. The junction had 9 bases not matched to a gene; V was cut back by 5 bases and J by 5 bases. Germline CDR1 and CDR2: SGHVS and FQNEAQ. The CDR3 has 17 amino acids.

Note on this clonotype: A read error may produce the germline difference seen at one junction end. The chain joins TRBV10-3 to TRBJ1-3, with D unclear. Germline assignment: CDR1 ENHRY and CDR2 SYGVKD. CDR3 length: 15 residues. The CDR3: CASSYGVHSGNTIYF. The CDR3, as DNA: TGTGCCAGCAGTTACGGGGTCCACTCTGGAAACACCATATATTTT.

The chain has TRBV10-3 and TRBJ1-2; D is ambiguous. Germline values: CDR1 ENHRY, CDR2 SYGVKD. The CDR3 has 14 residues. V lost 0 bases and J lost 5, with 10 bases in between. As DNA, the CDR3 is TGTGCCATCAGTGAGTCGTCGGCCCGATATGGCTACACCTTC. Amino acids: CAISESSARYGYTF.

This clonotype was seen at least ten times. The chain links TRBV7-2 to TRBJ1-1; D remains ambiguous. CDR1 SGHTA and CDR2 FQGNSA come from the germline V gene. The CDR3 sequence is 16 residues long. V lost 1 base to trimming and J lost 0 bases, with 12 bases between them. The CDR3 region is CASSLDDGALNTEAFF. The CDR3 DNA reads as TGTGCCAGCAGCTTAGATGACGGTGCATTGAACACTGAAGCTTTCTTT.

The table lists this clonotype with a count of one. The V call is TRBV14, the J call TRBJ1-6; the D is unclear. V was clipped by 0 bases and J by 9 bases, with 6 bases between them. This CDR3 comprises 13 residues. Germline V gene lookup returns CDR1 SGHDN and CDR2 FVKESK. The CDR3 protein is CASSQERPSPLHF. CDR3 nucleotide sequence: TGTGCCAGCAGCCAAGAACGGCCTTCACCCCTCCACTTT. The full variable domain, rest sourced from reference TRBV14 and TRBJ1-6, is EAGVTQFPSHSVIEKGQTVTLRCDPISGHDNLYWYRRVMGKEIKFLLHFVKESKQDESGMPNNRFLAERTGGTYSTLKVQPAELEDSGVYFCASSQERPSPLHFGNGTRLTVT.

This chain links TRBV25-1 with TRBJ1-1; possible D gene TRBD1, 5 bases. This CDR3 spans 14 amino acids. Trimming removed 6 bases at V and 4 bases at J, with 15 bases between. In germline, CDR1 is MGHDK, CDR2 SYGVNS. The CDR3 DNA is TGTGCCAGCAGCGTTGTGTCAGGGTCCACTGAAGCTTTCTTT. It translates to CASSVVSGSTEAFF.

The chain links TRBV7-2 to TRBJ2-5; 7 bases agree with TRBD2. Germline lookup yields CDR1 SGHTA and CDR2 FQGNSA. The CDR3 loop spans 18 amino acids. V lost 4 bases to trimming and J lost 1 base; unmatched junction nucleotides: 15. The CDR3: CASSSSAASGSAQETQYF. Here the CDR3 DNA reads TGTGCCAGCAGCTCCAGCGCAGCTAGCGGTTCTGCCCAAGAGACCCAGTACTTC. Together with reference TRBV7-2 and TRBJ2-5, the CDR3 gives the full variable domain: GAGVSQSPSNKVTEKGKDVELRCDPISGHTALYWYRQSLGQGLEFLIYFQGNSAPDKSGLPSDRFSAERTGGSVSTLTIQRTQQEDSAVYLCASSSSAASGSAQETQYFGPGTRLLVL.

This chain joins TRBV25-1 and TRBJ2-2; 7 bases map to TRBD1. The CDR3 contains 16 residues. In germline, CDR1 is MGHDK, CDR2 SYGVNS. J lost 6 bases, V lost 8 bases, and 15 bases had no gene match. The CDR3 sequence is CASSPQQGFEPGELFF. For the CDR3, the DNA is TGTGCCAGCTCACCCCAACAGGGGTTCGAGCCCGGGGAGCTGTTTTTT.

This clonotype occurred many times. The gene calls are TRBV20-1 and TRBJ2-7, with D possibly matching TRBD1 (6 bases). This CDR3 spans 15 amino acids. V was pared by 4 bases and J by 5 bases, with 21 bases between. CDR1 DFQATT and CDR2 SNEGSKA come from the germline V gene (reference sequence). CDR3 amino acids: CSATLPGHNPHEQYF. The CDR3 DNA follows: TGCAGTGCTACCCTTCCGGGACATAACCCCCACGAGCAGTACTTC.

V gene TRBV10-3 combines with J gene TRBJ1-2, with 10 bases lining up with TRBD1. CDR1 ENHRY and CDR2 SYGVKD come from the germline V gene. The CDR3 length is 11 residues. Losses at the gene ends were 10 bases for V and 6 bases for J; bases not matched to a gene: 2. The CDR3 sequence is CATGTGDGYTF. CDR3 nucleotide sequence: TGTGCCACCGGGACAGGGGATGGCTACACCTTC.

The chain employs TRBV25-1 and TRBJ1-2, with TRBD1 matching 9 bases. The germline V gene encodes CDR1 MGHDK and CDR2 SYGVNS. The V segment lost 6 bases and the J segment 2 bases; nucleotides outside the gene matches: 4. The CDR3 loop spans 14 amino acids. CDR3 sequence reads: CASRVGQGNYGYTF. The CDR3 DNA is TGTGCCAGCAGGGTGGGACAGGGAAACTATGGCTACACCTTC.

This clonotype showed up just a few times. This sequence joins TRBV27 and TRBJ1-1; D call uncertain. The CDR3 is 14 residues long. Germline CDR1 is MNHEY and CDR2 is SMNVEV (reference sequence). The V end lost 6 bases, the J end lost 0 bases, and 11 bases lay between the germline ends. CDR3 nucleotide sequence: TGTGCCAGCAGCAACGGACGAATGAACACTGAAGCTTTCTTT. Translation gives CASSNGRMNTEAFF.

The rearrangement uses TRBV10-3 and TRBJ1-2, with 10 bases aligning to TRBD1. The CDR3 spans 14 residues. Germline V gene data show CDR1 as ENHRY and CDR2 as SYGVKD. J was trimmed by 2 bases and V by 7 bases; bases with no gene match: 4. As DNA, the CDR3 is TGTGCCATCATAGCGGGACAGGGGAACTATGGCTACACCTTC. Its translation is CAIIAGQGNYGYTF.

This clonotype was picked up a small number of times. The rearrangement links TRBV10-3 to TRBJ2-7; D possibly corresponds to TRBD1 (6 bases). CDR1 and CDR2 from the germline V gene are ENHRY and SYGVKD. This CDR3 is built from 12 residues. The chain's CDR3 is CAREQGASEQYF. The CDR3 DNA follows: TGTGCTAGAGAACAGGGCGCCTCGGAGCAGTACTTC.

This clonotype was found many times. J is TRBJ2-7 and V is TRBV5-1, with D unresolved. Germline CDR1 reads SGHRS; CDR2 reads YFSETQ. The CDR3 runs 8 residues. Trimming took off 5 bases at V and 8 bases at J, with 2 bases between the two ends. CDR3 nucleotide sequence: TGCGCCAGCAGGAAGCAGTACTTC. Residues: CASRKQYF.

This clonotype was detected many times. This sequence joins TRBV6-5 and TRBJ2-7, with D possibly TRBD1 on 8 matching bases. This CDR3 region has 12 residues. The V gene lost 6 bases and the J gene lost 11 bases, with 17 bases spanning the gap. Germline V gene lookup returns CDR1 MNHEY and CDR2 SVGAGI. The CDR3 here is CASRPRTGREYF. The CDR3 DNA is TGTGCCAGCAGACCCCGGACAGGGAGGGAGTACTTC.

The rearrangement links TRBV25-1 to TRBJ2-5; D not resolved. CDR1 and CDR2 (germline): MGHDK, SYGVNS. V lost 4 bases and J lost 5, with 11 bases in between. This CDR3 is 13 amino acids long. For the CDR3, the DNA is TGTGCCAGCAGTGGCAGGCCCGCCGAGACCCAGTACTTC. Its translation: CASSGRPAETQYF.

The chain carries TRBV2 and TRBJ1-6, with no clear D. Trimming stripped 4 bases from V and 9 bases from J, with 7 bases between. Germline V gene lookup returns CDR1 SNHLY and CDR2 FYNNEI. The CDR3 totals 12 residues. CDR3 loop: CASSGTSSPLHF. The CDR3 region has the DNA TGTGCCAGCAGTGGGACTAGTTCACCCCTCCACTTT.

This clonotype was detected many times. The chain uses TRBV15 and TRBJ1-4; weak D call: TRBD1 (6 bases). The CDR3 has 14 amino acids. From germline, CDR1 is LNHNV and CDR2 YYDKDF (reference sequence). V dropped 3 bases and J dropped 7 bases, with 12 bases sitting between them. Here the CDR3 DNA reads TGTGCCACCAGCAGGCGGACAGATCTTGAAAAACTGTTTTTT. Residues: CATSRRTDLEKLFF.